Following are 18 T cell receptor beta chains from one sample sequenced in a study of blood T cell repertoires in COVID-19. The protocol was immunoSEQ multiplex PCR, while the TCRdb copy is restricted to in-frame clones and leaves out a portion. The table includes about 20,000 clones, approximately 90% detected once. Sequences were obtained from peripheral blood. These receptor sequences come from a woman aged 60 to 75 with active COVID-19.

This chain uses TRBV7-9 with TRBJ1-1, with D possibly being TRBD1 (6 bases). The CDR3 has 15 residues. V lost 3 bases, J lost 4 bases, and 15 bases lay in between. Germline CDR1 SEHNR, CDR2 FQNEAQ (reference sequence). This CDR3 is CASSFLQGGSTEAFF. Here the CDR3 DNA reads TGTGCCAGCAGCTTCCTACAGGGAGGGAGCACTGAAGCTTTCTTT.

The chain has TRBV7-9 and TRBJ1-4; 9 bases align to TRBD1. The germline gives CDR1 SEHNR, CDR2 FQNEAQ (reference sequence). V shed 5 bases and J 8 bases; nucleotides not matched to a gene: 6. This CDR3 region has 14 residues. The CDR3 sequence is CASSAGTGKEKLFF. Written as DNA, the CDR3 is TGTGCCAGCAGCGCTGGGACAGGGAAAGAAAAACTGTTTTTT.

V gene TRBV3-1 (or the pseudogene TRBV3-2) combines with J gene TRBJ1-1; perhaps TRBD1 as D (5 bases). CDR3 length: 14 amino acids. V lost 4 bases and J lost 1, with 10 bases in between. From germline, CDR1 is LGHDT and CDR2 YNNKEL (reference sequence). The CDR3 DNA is TGTGCCAGCAGCCCCCGACAGACGAACACTGAAGCTTTCTTT. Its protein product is CASSPRQTNTEAFF.

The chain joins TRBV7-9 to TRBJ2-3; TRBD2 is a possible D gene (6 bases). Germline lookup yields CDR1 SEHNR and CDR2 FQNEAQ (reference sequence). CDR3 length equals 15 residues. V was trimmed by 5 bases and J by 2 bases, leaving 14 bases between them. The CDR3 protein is CASSRSRGNTDTQYF. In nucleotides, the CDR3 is TGTGCCAGCAGCCGCTCGCGGGGAAACACAGATACGCAGTATTTT.

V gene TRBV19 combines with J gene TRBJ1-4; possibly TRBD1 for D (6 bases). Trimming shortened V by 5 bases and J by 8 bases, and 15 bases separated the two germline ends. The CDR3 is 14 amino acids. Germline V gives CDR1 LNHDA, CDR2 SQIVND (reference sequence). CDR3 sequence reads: CASSLTGFREKLFF. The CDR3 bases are TGTGCCAGTAGTCTGACAGGTTTCCGGGAAAAACTGTTTTTT.

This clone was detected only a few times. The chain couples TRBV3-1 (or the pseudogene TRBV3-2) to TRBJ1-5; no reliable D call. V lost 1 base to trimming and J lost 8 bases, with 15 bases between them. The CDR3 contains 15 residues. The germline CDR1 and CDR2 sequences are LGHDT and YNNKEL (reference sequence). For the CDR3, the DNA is TGTGCCAGCAGCCAAGGCGGGAGACCGTGGGAGCCCCAGCATTTT. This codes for CASSQGGRPWEPQHF.

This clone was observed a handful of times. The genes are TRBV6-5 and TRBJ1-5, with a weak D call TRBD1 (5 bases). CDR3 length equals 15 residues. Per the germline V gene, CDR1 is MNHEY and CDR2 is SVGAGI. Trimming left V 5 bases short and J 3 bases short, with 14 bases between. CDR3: CASSKMGQINQPQHF. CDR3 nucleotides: TGTGCCAGCAGTAAAATGGGGCAGATCAATCAGCCCCAGCATTTT.

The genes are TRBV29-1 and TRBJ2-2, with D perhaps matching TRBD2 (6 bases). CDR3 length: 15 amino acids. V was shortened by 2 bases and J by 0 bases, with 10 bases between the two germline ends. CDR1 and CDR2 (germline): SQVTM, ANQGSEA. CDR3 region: CSVERGSANTGELFF. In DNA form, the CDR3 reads TGCAGCGTTGAACGGGGGAGTGCGAACACCGGGGAGCTGTTTTTT.

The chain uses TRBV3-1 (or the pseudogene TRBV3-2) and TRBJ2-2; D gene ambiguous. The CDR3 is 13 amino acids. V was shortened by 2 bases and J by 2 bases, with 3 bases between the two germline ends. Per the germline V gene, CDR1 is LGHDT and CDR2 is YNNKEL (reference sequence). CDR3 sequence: CASSQTNTGELFF. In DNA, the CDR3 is TGTGCCAGCAGCCAAACTAACACCGGGGAGCTGTTTTTT.

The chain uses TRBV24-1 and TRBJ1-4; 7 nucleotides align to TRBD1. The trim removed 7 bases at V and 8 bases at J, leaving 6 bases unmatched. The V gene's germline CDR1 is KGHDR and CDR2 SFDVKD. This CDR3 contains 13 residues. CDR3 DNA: TGTGCCACCAGCTCAGGGGGTTTAGAAAAACTGTTTTTT. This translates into CATSSGGLEKLFF.

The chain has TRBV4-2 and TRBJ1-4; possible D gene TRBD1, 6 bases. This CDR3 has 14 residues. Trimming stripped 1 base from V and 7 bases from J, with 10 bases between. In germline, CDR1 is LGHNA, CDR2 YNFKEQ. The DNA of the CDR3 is TGTGCCAGCAGCCAAGGTACAGGGACTGAAAAACTGTTTTTT. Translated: CASSQGTGTEKLFF.

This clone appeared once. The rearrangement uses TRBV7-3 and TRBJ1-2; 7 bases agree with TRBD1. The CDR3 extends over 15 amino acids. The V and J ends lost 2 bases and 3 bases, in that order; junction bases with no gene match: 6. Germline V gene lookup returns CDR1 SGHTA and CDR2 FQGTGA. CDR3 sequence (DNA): TGTGCCAGCAGCTTAGCGGGGACAGCAGACTATGGCTACACCTTC. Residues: CASSLAGTADYGYTF.

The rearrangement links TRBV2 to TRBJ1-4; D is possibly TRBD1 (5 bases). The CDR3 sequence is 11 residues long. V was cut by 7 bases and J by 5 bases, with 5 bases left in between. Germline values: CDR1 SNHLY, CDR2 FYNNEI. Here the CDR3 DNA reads TGTGCCAGCAACAGGAATGAAAAACTGTTTTTT. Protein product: CASNRNEKLFF.

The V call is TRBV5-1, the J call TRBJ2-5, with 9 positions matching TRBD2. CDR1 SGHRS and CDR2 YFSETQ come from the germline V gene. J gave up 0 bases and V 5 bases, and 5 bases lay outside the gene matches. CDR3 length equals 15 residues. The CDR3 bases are TGCGCCAGCAGGGATCAGCGGGGGGACCAAGAGACCCAGTACTTC. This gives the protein CASRDQRGDQETQYF. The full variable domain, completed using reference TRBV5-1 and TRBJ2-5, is KAGVTQTPRYLIKTRGQQVTLSCSPISGHRSVSWYQQTPGQGLQFLFEYFSETQRNKGNFPGRFSGRQFSNSRSEMNVSTLELGDSALYLCASRDQRGDQETQYFGPGTRLLVL.

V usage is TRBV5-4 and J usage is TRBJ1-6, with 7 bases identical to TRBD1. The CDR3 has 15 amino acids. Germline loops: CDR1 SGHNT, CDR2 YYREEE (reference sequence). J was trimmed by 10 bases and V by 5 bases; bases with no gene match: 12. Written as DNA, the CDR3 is TGTGCCAGCAGACCTCAGACAGGGCCCGAGTCACCCCTCCACTTT. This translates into CASRPQTGPESPLHF.

CDR3 loop: CASSLAPAVSYEQYF. The DNA of the CDR3 is TGTGCCAGCAGCTTAGCTCCGGCGGTCTCCTACGAGCAGTACTTC. The chain combines TRBV7-2 with TRBJ2-7; D gene unclear. CDR3 length equals 15 residues. The V end was cut by 0 bases, the J end by 0 bases, with 9 bases between. Per germline, CDR1 SGHTA and CDR2 FQGNSA.

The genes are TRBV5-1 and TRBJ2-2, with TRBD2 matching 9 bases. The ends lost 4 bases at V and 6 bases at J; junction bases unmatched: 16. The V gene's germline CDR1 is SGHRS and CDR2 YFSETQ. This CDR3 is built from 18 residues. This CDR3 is CASSRSGLAGSGSGELFF. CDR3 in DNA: TGCGCCAGCAGCCGTTCTGGGCTAGCGGGGAGCGGATCCGGGGAGCTGTTTTTT.

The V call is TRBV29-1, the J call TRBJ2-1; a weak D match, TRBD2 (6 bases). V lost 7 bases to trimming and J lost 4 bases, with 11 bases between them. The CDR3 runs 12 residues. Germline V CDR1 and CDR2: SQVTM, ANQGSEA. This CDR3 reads CSGGLLYNEQFF. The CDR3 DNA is TGCAGCGGGGGACTCCTTTACAATGAGCAGTTCTTC.